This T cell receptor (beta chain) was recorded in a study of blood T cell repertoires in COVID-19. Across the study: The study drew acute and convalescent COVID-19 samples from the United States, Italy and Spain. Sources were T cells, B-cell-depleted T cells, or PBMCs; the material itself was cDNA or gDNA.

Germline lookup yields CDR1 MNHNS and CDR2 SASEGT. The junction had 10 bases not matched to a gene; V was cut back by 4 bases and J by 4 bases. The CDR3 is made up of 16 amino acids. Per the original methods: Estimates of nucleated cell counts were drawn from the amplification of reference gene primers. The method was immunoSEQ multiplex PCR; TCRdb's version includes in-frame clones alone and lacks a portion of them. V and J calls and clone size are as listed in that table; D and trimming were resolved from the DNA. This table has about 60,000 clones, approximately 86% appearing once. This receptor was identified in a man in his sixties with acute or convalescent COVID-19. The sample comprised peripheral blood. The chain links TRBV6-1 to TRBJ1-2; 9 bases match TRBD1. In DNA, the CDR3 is TGTGCCAGCAGTGGGGACAGGGCCACGCTCTCCTATGGCTACACCTTC. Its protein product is CASSGDRATLSYGYTF.